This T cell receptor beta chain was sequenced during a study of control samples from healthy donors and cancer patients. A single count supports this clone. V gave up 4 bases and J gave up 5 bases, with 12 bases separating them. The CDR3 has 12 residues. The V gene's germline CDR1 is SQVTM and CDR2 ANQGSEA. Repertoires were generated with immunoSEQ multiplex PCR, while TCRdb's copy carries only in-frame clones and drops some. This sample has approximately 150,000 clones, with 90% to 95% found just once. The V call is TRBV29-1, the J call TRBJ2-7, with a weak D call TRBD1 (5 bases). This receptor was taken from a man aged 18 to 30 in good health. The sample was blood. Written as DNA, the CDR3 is TGCAGCGTTGGAACGGACATAAACGAGCAGTACTTC. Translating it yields CSVGTDINEQYF.